This paragraph covers one TCR beta chain sequence. This entry is derived from a study of blood T cell repertoires in COVID-19. The assay was immunoSEQ multiplex PCR, and TCRdb's table has in-frame clones only and misses some. Here the sample spans 150,000 or so clones, 80% to 90% being singletons. Germline V CDR1 and CDR2: WNHNN, SYGVQD (reference sequence). The CDR3 totals 16 residues. V lost 0 bases and J lost 5, with 15 bases in between. This TCR came from a human donor with acute or convalescent COVID-19. The donor label of this sample is uncertain. The V call is TRBV10-1, the J call TRBJ2-3; D gene unclear. The source material was peripheral blood. CDR3 in amino acids: CASSESQALGRDTQYF. CDR3 nucleotides: TGCGCCAGCAGTGAGTCGCAGGCCTTAGGAAGAGATACGCAGTATTTT.